What follows are 23 T cell receptor beta chains derived from one specimen sequenced in a study of shared clonotypes between healthy human individuals. Repertoires were generated with immunoSEQ multiplex PCR, while TCRdb's copy carries only in-frame clones and drops some. The sample includes 1,500,000 or so clones, approximately 96% seen only once; the top ten take more than 0.9%. Material for sequencing was naive CD4+ T cells sorted from blood. Subset described: CD45RA+ positively selected. Source of these receptors: a man younger than 40 in good health.

V usage is TRBV28 and J usage is TRBJ2-7, with a possible D match to TRBD1 (6 bases). Germline CDR1 and CDR2: MDHEN and SYDVKM. The CDR3 totals 13 residues. V was clipped by 6 bases and J by 2 bases, with 11 bases between them. DNA of the CDR3: TGTGCCAGCAGAACCGGGACAACCTACGAGCAGTACTTC. It is translated as CASRTGTTYEQYF.

The chain carries TRBV28 and TRBJ2-2; 10 nucleotides align to TRBD2. The CDR3 is 16 residues long. V lost 3 bases and J lost 4; bases outside the gene matches: 5. Looked up from germline, CDR1 is MDHEN and CDR2 is SYDVKM. The CDR3 region is CASSFLSGRITGELFF. DNA for the CDR3: TGTGCCAGCAGTTTTCTTAGCGGGAGGATCACCGGGGAGCTGTTTTTT.

The V and J genes are TRBV5-1 and TRBJ2-3; the match to TRBD2 covers 9 bases. Trimming at V came to 1 base and at J to 3 bases, leaving 6 bases not matched to a gene. CDR1 is SGHRS and CDR2 is YFSETQ in the germline V gene. The CDR3 loop spans 16 amino acids. This chain's CDR3 is CASSLFRSGSTDTQYF. Here the CDR3 DNA reads TGCGCCAGCAGCTTGTTTCGTAGCGGGAGTACAGATACGCAGTATTTT.

The chain uses TRBV18 and TRBJ2-1, with 8 nucleotides matching TRBD2. There are 18 residues in the CDR3. The junction had 19 bases not matched to a gene; V was cut back by 6 bases and J by 6 bases. CDR1 is KGHSH, CDR2 LQKENI, per germline. CDR3 sequence: CASSRGLAGRDPFNEQFF. The CDR3 DNA is TGTGCCAGCTCCCGTGGGCTAGCGGGTCGGGACCCCTTCAATGAGCAGTTCTTC.

This chain uses TRBV4-1 with TRBJ2-3; D remains ambiguous. The CDR3 has 14 residues. V lost 0 bases and J lost 0, with 4 bases in between. Germline CDR1 is MGHRA and CDR2 is YSYEKL. CDR3 region: CASSQEGSTDTQYF. The CDR3 DNA sequence: TGCGCCAGCAGCCAAGAAGGCAGCACAGATACGCAGTATTTT.

The V gene is TRBV6-5, the J gene TRBJ2-7, with 10 bases identical to TRBD1. Germline assignment: CDR1 MNHEY and CDR2 SVGAGI. The J segment lost 6 bases and the V segment lost 6 bases, leaving 8 bases of the junction unmatched. This CDR3 has 14 residues. This CDR3 reads CASRGTGALSEQYF. The CDR3 DNA reads as TGTGCCAGCAGGGGGACAGGGGCGCTCTCCGAGCAGTACTTC.

The chain recombines TRBV28 with TRBJ1-2; D is unresolved. Trimming took 5 bases from V and 4 from J, leaving 14 bases between them. Germline V gene sequence: CDR1 MDHEN, CDR2 SYDVKM. This CDR3 region has 14 residues. Here the CDR3 DNA reads TGTGCCAGCAGTCCCCCCGATGCAAGCTATGGCTACACCTTC. This gives the protein CASSPPDASYGYTF.

The rearrangement links TRBV5-1 to TRBJ2-5, with 8 bases fitting TRBD2. The CDR3 spans 16 residues. V dropped 0 bases and J dropped 2; count of bases not matched to a gene: 6. Germline loops: CDR1 SGHRS, CDR2 YFSETQ. In DNA form, the CDR3 reads TGCGCCAGCAGCTTGGAAGCGGGAGTACTACAAGAGACCCAGTACTTC. Translated, it gives CASSLEAGVLQETQYF.

This rearrangement joins TRBV18 to TRBJ2-5, with D perhaps TRBD1 or TRBD2 (5 bases each). The V gene's germline CDR1 is KGHSH and CDR2 LQKENI. The ends were cut back, 3 bases at V and 4 bases at J, with 9 bases in the middle. The CDR3 consists of 13 residues. CDR3 DNA sequence: TGTGCCAGCTCACCGTGGGACGGAGAGACCCAGTACTTC. This encodes CASSPWDGETQYF.

The chain couples TRBV6-5 to TRBJ2-7; maybe TRBD1 (8 bases). The V and J ends lost 6 bases and 4 bases respectively, with 19 bases between them. The CDR3 sequence is 15 residues long. The germline CDR1 and CDR2 sequences are MNHEY and SVGAGI. DNA of the CDR3: TGTGCCAGCAGCCAACGCAGGGGGCGGGGGTACGAGCAGTACTTC. This translates into CASSQRRGRGYEQYF.

The J gene is TRBJ2-3, the V gene TRBV18; TRBD2 might be the D (5 bases). V was pared by 8 bases and J by 6 bases, with 15 bases between. Germline V gene lookup returns CDR1 KGHSH and CDR2 LQKENI. This CDR3 has 13 amino acids. This chain's CDR3 is CASQRTPTDTQYF. CDR3 DNA sequence: TGTGCCAGCCAGAGGACTCCCACGGATACGCAGTATTTT.

The chain is built from TRBV10-1 and TRBJ2-3; 9 nucleotides match TRBD2. J lost 8 bases, V lost 4 bases, and 13 bases had no gene match. From germline, CDR1 is WNHNN and CDR2 SYGVQD (reference sequence). This CDR3 is built from 16 residues. CDR3 nucleotide sequence: TGCGCCAGCAGTGGGGATTTCGCGGGAGGGCCGAGTACGCAGTATTTT. Amino acids: CASSGDFAGGPSTQYF.

This chain uses TRBV5-1 with TRBJ2-3, with 9 bases fitting TRBD2. The CDR3 has 16 residues. Trimming at V came to 3 bases and at J to 3 bases, leaving 8 bases not matched to a gene. Germline CDR1 and CDR2: SGHRS and YFSETQ. CDR3 nucleotides: TGCGCCAGCAGCTCGGGACTAGCACCAAAGACAGATACGCAGTATTTT. Protein sequence: CASSSGLAPKTDTQYF.

In the case of this clone: The germline gene is not matched at one end of the junction; a read error may be the cause. CDR3 amino acids: CASGEVQETQYF. CDR3 bases: TGCGCCAGCGGTGAGGTACAAGAGACCCAGTACTTC. The chain links TRBV10-2 to TRBJ2-5; D unclear. CDR3 length equals 12 residues. Germline V CDR1 and CDR2: WSHSY, SAAADI.

The chain combines TRBV18 with TRBJ1-5; tentative D call: TRBD1 (5 bases). The germline V gene encodes CDR1 KGHSH and CDR2 LQKENI. V gave up 3 bases and J gave up 5 bases, with 14 bases separating them. This CDR3 is built from 15 residues. CDR3 DNA: TGTGCCAGCTCACCTGCTTGGGGAGGGGATCAGCCCCAGCATTTT. Protein: CASSPAWGGDQPQHF.

This clone occurred once. The chain carries TRBV27 and TRBJ1-4; TRBD1 matches 7 bases. The germline V gene encodes CDR1 MNHEY and CDR2 SMNVEV (reference sequence). Unmatched junction bases numbered 3, after V lost 4 bases and J lost 4 bases. This CDR3 region has 14 residues. The CDR3 loop is CASSSGQFNEKLFF. CDR3 coding DNA: TGTGCCAGCAGTTCGGGACAGTTTAATGAAAAACTGTTTTTT. Variable domain in full (rest from reference TRBV27 and TRBJ1-4): EAQVTQNPRYLITVTGKKLTVTCSQNMNHEYMSWYRQDPGLGLRQIYYSMNVEVTDKGDVPEGYKVSRKEKRNFPLILESPSPNQTSLYFCASSSGQFNEKLFFGSGTQLSVL.

The chain has TRBV11-2 and TRBJ2-2; 9 bases align to TRBD2. V was clipped by 3 bases and J by 6 bases; unmatched bases: 14. The CDR3 loop spans 18 amino acids. Germline CDR1 SGHAT, CDR2 FQNNGV. The CDR3 DNA reads as TGTGCCAGCAGCTTGCGCGGCATCTCCGCGGGAGGGCCCGGGGAGCTGTTTTTT. Its translation is CASSLRGISAGGPGELFF.

The J gene is TRBJ2-1, the V gene TRBV7-3; no firm D call. Per the germline V gene, CDR1 is SGHTA and CDR2 is FQGTGA. The CDR3 contains 15 residues. V shed 2 bases and J shed 10 bases, with 18 bases lying between them. The CDR3 sequence is CASSLVGGDSGEQFF. The CDR3 DNA follows: TGTGCCAGCAGCTTAGTTGGCGGAGACTCCGGAGAGCAGTTCTTC.

The chain combines TRBV4-3 with TRBJ1-4; the D gene is possibly TRBD1 (6 bases). The CDR3 totals 16 residues. Germline CDR1 is LGHNA and CDR2 is YSLEER. Trimming removed 0 bases from V and 5 bases from J, with 13 bases in between. CDR3 protein: CASSQEATRGNEKLFF. As DNA, the CDR3 is TGCGCCAGCAGCCAAGAGGCCACCAGGGGCAATGAAAAACTGTTTTTT.

The CDR3 sequence: CASSIIQGPYNEQFF. The CDR3 nucleotides read TGTGCCAGTAGTATTATACAGGGCCCCTACAATGAGCAGTTCTTC. J is TRBJ2-1 and V is TRBV19; TRBD1 is a possible D gene (6 bases). V lost 3 bases and J lost 2, with 11 bases in between. The germline V gene encodes CDR1 LNHDA and CDR2 SQIVND (reference sequence). The CDR3 extends over 15 amino acids. The full variable domain, in which reference TRBV19 and TRBJ2-1 provide the parts outside the CDR3, is DGGITQSPKYLFRKEGQNVTLSCEQNLNHDAMYWYRQDPGQGLRLIYYSQIVNDFQKGDIAEGYSVSREKKESFPLTVTSAQKNPTAFYLCASSIIQGPYNEQFFGPGTRLTVL.

The chain links TRBV7-9 to TRBJ2-7; 7 bases are shared with TRBD2. CDR3 length: 14 amino acids. J lost 5 bases, V lost 5 bases, and 9 bases had no gene match. CDR1 SEHNR and CDR2 FQNEAQ come from the germline V gene (reference sequence). The CDR3 DNA reads TGTGCCAGCAGCGTACAAGCGGGAATGGACGAGCAGTACTTC. It codes for CASSVQAGMDEQYF. Together with reference TRBV7-9 and TRBJ2-7, the CDR3 gives the full variable domain: DTGVSQNPRHKITKRGQNVTFRCDPISEHNRLYWYRQTLGQGPEFLTYFQNEAQLEKSRLLSDRFSAERPKGSFSTLEIQRTEQGDSAMYLCASSVQAGMDEQYFGPGTRLTVT.

CDR3 coding DNA: TGTGCCAGCAGCTTGGTGAAATTACAGACCTACGAGCAGTACTTC. It codes for CASSLVKLQTYEQYF. This sequence joins TRBV5-6 and TRBJ2-7; no firm D call. CDR3 length equals 15 residues. The germline V gene has CDR1 SGHDT and CDR2 YYEEEE. Trimming pared 0 bases from V and 2 bases from J, leaving 12 bases between.

CDR3 protein: CASSGSAGVYEQYF. In DNA form, the CDR3 reads TGTGCCAGCAGCGGGTCGGCGGGAGTGTACGAGCAGTACTTC. The genes are TRBV5-4 and TRBJ2-7, with 7 bases fitting TRBD2. The CDR3 totals 14 residues. CDR1 and CDR2 (germline): SGHNT, YYREEE (reference sequence). V trimming: 4 bases; J trimming: 4 bases; junction bases outside the gene matches: 8.